Below are 8 T cell receptor beta chains sequenced from a single sample in a study of blood T cell repertoires in COVID-19. Profiled with immunoSEQ multiplex PCR; TCRdb holds only in-frame clones, not every one. There are about 140,000 clones in the sample; about 87% occur only once, and about 10% lies in the top ten. Sequenced material: peripheral blood. These receptors originate from a man in his fifties or sixties with active or convalescent COVID-19.

V usage is TRBV21-1 and J usage is TRBJ2-7; the table names TRBD2, a call not compared with the DNA. TRBV21-1 is deemed a pseudogene. There are 17 residues in the CDR3. Written as DNA, the CDR3 is TGTGCCAGCAGCACTAGCGGGGGACATTCCTCCTCCTACGAGCAGTACTTC. As protein: CASSTSGGHSSSYEQYF.

The rearrangement links TRBV28 to TRBJ2-5; 7 positions match TRBD1. The CDR3 has 14 residues. Trimming removed 6 bases from V and 5 bases from J; junction bases left unmatched: 9. The germline gives CDR1 MDHEN, CDR2 SYDVKM. This CDR3 reads CASSHRQGMETQYF. CDR3 in DNA: TGTGCCAGCAGCCACCGACAGGGTATGGAGACCCAGTACTTC.

CDR3 in DNA: TGTGCCACCGGACTAGCCCCCGGGGAGCTGTTTTTT. As protein: CATGLAPGELFF. The chain couples TRBV10-3 to TRBJ2-2; the match to TRBD2 covers 8 bases. V gave up 10 bases and J gave up 6 bases; unmatched junction bases: 4. CDR1 and CDR2 from the germline V gene are ENHRY and SYGVKD. CDR3 size: 12 residues.

The chain joins TRBV15 to TRBJ2-3, with 10 bases aligning to TRBD2. The CDR3 is 16 amino acids. Germline CDR1 reads LNHNV; CDR2 reads YYDKDF (reference sequence). V lost 2 bases and J lost 4; bases outside the gene matches: 6. CDR3 region: CATSRQSGRAADTQYF. In DNA, the CDR3 is TGTGCCACCAGCAGACAAAGCGGGAGGGCCGCAGATACGCAGTATTTT.

The genes are TRBV19 and TRBJ1-1; 7 bases are shared with TRBD1. This CDR3 contains 15 residues. The trim removed 4 bases at V and 6 bases at J, leaving 11 bases unmatched. Germline values: CDR1 LNHDA, CDR2 SQIVND (reference sequence). The CDR3 sequence: CASSTQDRAIAEAFF. CDR3 in DNA: TGTGCCAGTAGTACCCAAGACAGGGCTATCGCTGAAGCTTTCTTT.

The rearrangement joins TRBV19 to TRBJ1-1, with TRBD1 as a possible D gene (6 bases). The germline V gene has CDR1 LNHDA and CDR2 SQIVND (reference sequence). V gave up 5 bases and J gave up 4 bases, with 11 bases separating them. This CDR3 has 13 residues. CDR3 region: CASSDTGTTEAFF. CDR3 coding DNA: TGTGCCAGTAGTGACACAGGGACCACTGAAGCTTTCTTT. Full variable domain (remainder filled in from reference TRBV19 and TRBJ1-1): DGGITQSPKYLFRKEGQNVTLSCEQNLNHDAMYWYRQDPGQGLRLIYYSQIVNDFQKGDIAEGYSVSREKKESFPLTVTSAQKNPTAFYLCASSDTGTTEAFFGQGTRLTVV.

The chain carries TRBV15 and TRBJ1-5; D gene uncertain. CDR1 and CDR2 (germline): LNHNV, YYDKDF (reference sequence). There are 16 residues in the CDR3. Trimming stripped 3 bases from V and 4 bases from J, with 16 bases between. CDR3 nucleotide sequence: TGTGCCACCAGCAGGAGGTCGCAGCGTTCTAATCAGCCCCAGCATTTT. As protein: CATSRRSQRSNQPQHF.

The gene calls are TRBV27 and TRBJ1-6, with a weak D call TRBD1 (6 bases). The ends were cut back, 7 bases at V and 4 bases at J, with 11 bases in the middle. From germline, CDR1 is MNHEY and CDR2 SMNVEV (reference sequence). The CDR3 is 14 residues long. The CDR3 here is CASTTGYYNSPLHF. The CDR3 region has the DNA TGTGCCAGCACGACAGGTTATTATAATTCACCCCTCCACTTT.